This passage covers 25 T cell receptor beta chains from one sample sequenced in a study of beta chain features in type 1 diabetes. No antigen has been identified for these receptors. Findings and limits, study-wide: In all four CD4+ subsets, TCRB CDR3 length was significantly, moderately reduced in type 1 diabetes.

Investigators reverse transcribed all isolated RNA, so they sequenced expressed TCRB transcripts. Repertoires were generated with immunoSEQ multiplex PCR, while TCRdb's copy carries only in-frame clones and drops some. The table has hundreds of thousands of clones, 13% to 15% seen once; the top ten hold 0.015% to 0.02%. Source material: naive CD4+ T cells from blood. The receptors were sampled from a man aged 25-45 years with type 1 diabetes.

This rearrangement joins TRBV28 to TRBJ1-3; D call uncertain. V was shortened by 6 bases and J by 1 base, with 10 bases between the two germline ends. CDR1 is MDHEN, CDR2 SYDVKM, per germline. The CDR3 is 14 residues long. Here the CDR3 reads CASRTGASGNTIYF. Written as DNA, the CDR3 is TGTGCCAGCAGAACCGGAGCTTCTGGAAACACCATATATTTT.

This clone appeared a few times. The V gene is TRBV5-4, the J gene TRBJ2-3; 12 bases fit TRBD2. Germline V CDR1 and CDR2: SGHNT, YYREEE (reference sequence). V lost 0 bases to trimming and J lost 2 bases; unmatched junction nucleotides: 4. There are 17 residues in the CDR3. CDR3 sequence reads: CASSLASGRVTTDTQYF. The CDR3, as DNA: TGTGCCAGCAGCTTGGCTAGCGGGAGGGTTACCACAGATACGCAGTATTTT.

This clone occurred a few times. V is TRBV29-1 and J is TRBJ2-1; weak D call: TRBD1 (6 bases). Germline assignment: CDR1 SQVTM and CDR2 ANQGSEA. V was pared by 0 bases and J by 1 base, with 13 bases between. This CDR3 region has 16 residues. For the CDR3, the DNA is TGCAGCGTTGAAGAAGGGGGTGGGGGATCCTACAATGAGCAGTTCTTC. It specifies CSVEEGGGGSYNEQFF.

V usage is TRBV7-9 and J usage is TRBJ2-3, with TRBD1 as a possible D gene (6 bases). Trimming shortened V by 5 bases and J by 0 bases, and 9 bases separated the two germline ends. The germline V gene has CDR1 SEHNR and CDR2 FQNEAQ (reference sequence). The CDR3 loop spans 14 amino acids. The DNA of the CDR3 is TGTGCCAGCAGCAACGACAGGAGCACAGATACGCAGTATTTT. This encodes CASSNDRSTDTQYF.

The chain couples TRBV5-1 to TRBJ2-1; D may be TRBD1 (6 bases). V was clipped by 4 bases and J by 6 bases, with 14 bases between them. Germline assignment: CDR1 SGHRS and CDR2 YFSETQ. There are 14 residues in the CDR3. DNA of the CDR3: TGCGCCAGCAGCATAAACAGGGTTTTCAATGAGCAGTTCTTC. Translation gives CASSINRVFNEQFF.

This chain links TRBV6-4 with TRBJ1-2; unclear D gene. The CDR3 loop spans 14 amino acids. CDR1 is MRHNA, CDR2 SNTAGT, per germline. V lost 0 bases to trimming and J lost 8 bases, with 13 bases between them. This chain's CDR3 is CASSDSGGGYGYTF. The CDR3 coding sequence is TGTGCCAGCAGTGACTCCGGTGGAGGGTACGGCTACACCTTC.

Regarding this clone: Other DNA sequences in this specimen translate into the identical CDR3. This chain joins TRBV30 and TRBJ2-7, with D uncertain. CDR3 length: 12 residues. V lost 2 bases and J 1 base, leaving 6 bases between the germline ends. Germline V lookup: CDR1 GTSNPN, CDR2 SVGIG (reference sequence). CDR3: CAWSTGSYEQYF. The CDR3 DNA is TGTGCCTGGAGTACGGGTTCCTACGAGCAGTACTTC.

The CDR3 nucleotides are TGTGCCAGCTCACCCCCCACAGCCTCCTACGAGCAGTACTTC. Translation: CASSPPTASYEQYF. V usage is TRBV18 and J usage is TRBJ2-7; D gene ambiguous. Trimming removed 3 bases from V and 0 bases from J, with 9 bases in between. There are 14 residues in the CDR3. Germline CDR1 reads KGHSH; CDR2 reads LQKENI.

The chain combines TRBV25-1 with TRBJ1-4; 7 nucleotides align to TRBD1. The trim removed 8 bases at V and 7 bases at J, leaving 10 bases unmatched. This CDR3 contains 14 residues. CDR1 is MGHDK, CDR2 SYGVNS, per germline. Here the CDR3 DNA reads TGTGCCAGCTCACCATCGGACAGGCCTGAAAAACTGTTTTTT. This gives the protein CASSPSDRPEKLFF.

In this sample, this clone turned up a few times. The V and J genes are TRBV7-9 and TRBJ2-1, with 12 bases that match TRBD2. There are 17 residues in the CDR3. The germline V gene encodes CDR1 SEHNR and CDR2 FQNEAQ (reference sequence). V was clipped by 1 base and J by 8 bases; unmatched bases: 9. CDR3 in amino acids: CASSLVFGLAGMDEQFF. Written as DNA, the CDR3 is TGTGCCAGCAGCTTAGTCTTTGGACTAGCGGGAATGGATGAGCAGTTCTTC.

This clone was recorded a few times. The rearrangement uses TRBV7-9 and TRBJ1-1, with D possibly TRBD1 on 6 matching bases. The CDR3 totals 15 residues. Between the trimmed V and J ends, which lost 4 bases and 0 bases, there was a span of 12 bases. Per the germline V gene, CDR1 is SEHNR and CDR2 is FQNEAQ (reference sequence). The CDR3 here is CASSSQGNMNTEAFF. In nucleotides, the CDR3 is TGTGCCAGCAGCTCTCAGGGGAATATGAACACTGAAGCTTTCTTT. Combining the CDR3 with reference TRBV7-9 and TRBJ1-1 gives the whole variable domain DTGVSQNPRHKITKRGQNVTFRCDPISEHNRLYWYRQTLGQGPEFLTYFQNEAQLEKSRLLSDRFSAERPKGSFSTLEIQRTEQGDSAMYLCASSSQGNMNTEAFFGQGTRLTVV.

This clone turned up a few times. The rearrangement links TRBV5-1 to TRBJ1-1; 8 nucleotides align to TRBD1. The CDR3 spans 14 residues. V dropped 7 bases and J dropped 1; count of bases not matched to a gene: 6. From germline, CDR1 is SGHRS and CDR2 YFSETQ. The CDR3 sequence: CASLSGTGNTEAFF. In DNA, the CDR3 is TGCGCCAGCCTCTCGGGGACAGGGAACACTGAAGCTTTCTTT.

The sample holds a few counts of this clone. This rearrangement joins TRBV18 to TRBJ1-4; unclear D gene. Per the germline V gene, CDR1 is KGHSH and CDR2 is LQKENI. Deletions cut 0 bases from V and 8 bases from J, with 16 bases between. This CDR3 region has 16 residues. The DNA for the CDR3 is TGTGCCAGCTCACCACCGGGCTCGCGCGGGAGGGAAAAACTGTTTTTT. This translates into CASSPPGSRGREKLFF.

The rearrangement uses TRBV28 and TRBJ2-1; 10 positions match TRBD2. With V trimmed by 5 bases and J by 1 base, 5 bases remained unmatched. Per germline, CDR1 MDHEN and CDR2 SYDVKM. The CDR3 runs 16 residues. Here the CDR3 reads CASSESGRVSYNEQFF. CDR3 DNA: TGTGCCAGCAGTGAAAGCGGGAGGGTATCCTACAATGAGCAGTTCTTC. Drawing the rest from reference TRBV28 and TRBJ2-1, the complete variable domain is DVKVTQSSRYLVKRTGEKVFLECVQDMDHENMFWYRQDPGLGLRLIYFSYDVKMKEKGDIPEGYSVSREKKERFSLILESASTNQTSMYLCASSESGRVSYNEQFFGPGTRLTVL.

There are a few counts of this clone. V is TRBV7-2 and J is TRBJ2-7, with 7 bases that match TRBD1. V lost 2 bases to trimming and J lost 2 bases; unmatched junction nucleotides: 6. The CDR3 is made up of 15 amino acids. Germline CDR1 reads SGHTA; CDR2 reads FQGNSA. The DNA for the CDR3 is TGTGCCAGCAGCTTATACCGGGACAGCCCCTACGAGCAGTACTTC. Amino acids: CASSLYRDSPYEQYF. The variable domain in full, with the rest retrieved from reference TRBV7-2 and TRBJ2-7, is GAGVSQSPSNKVTEKGKDVELRCDPISGHTALYWYRQSLGQGLEFLIYFQGNSAPDKSGLPSDRFSAERTGGSVSTLTIQRTQQEDSAVYLCASSLYRDSPYEQYFGPGTRLTVT.

This clone was seen a handful of times. The chain uses TRBV28 and TRBJ2-7; D unclear. From germline, CDR1 is MDHEN and CDR2 SYDVKM. The CDR3 is 12 amino acids. The V end was cut by 6 bases, the J end by 4 bases, with 10 bases between. The CDR3 spells CASSRYRYEQYF. The CDR3 DNA follows: TGTGCCAGCAGCCGATATCGGTACGAGCAGTACTTC.

This clone occurred a few times. The chain is built from TRBV29-1 and TRBJ2-1, with D perhaps matching TRBD2 (6 bases). This CDR3 is built from 12 residues. CDR1 and CDR2 (germline): SQVTM, ANQGSEA. V lost 6 bases and J 9 bases, leaving 15 bases between the germline ends. The CDR3 nucleotides read TGCAGCGTCTCTACTAGCTTTCTTGAGCAGTTCTTC. Its translation is CSVSTSFLEQFF.

The chain couples TRBV7-8 to TRBJ2-7, with TRBD2 as a possible D gene (6 bases). V lost 5 bases, J lost 0 bases, and 17 bases lay in between. The CDR3 spans 16 residues. CDR1 and CDR2 from the germline V gene are SGHVS and FQNEAQ. The chain's CDR3 is CASSTPLRESSYEQYF. CDR3 nucleotides: TGTGCCAGCAGCACCCCCTTACGGGAGAGCTCCTACGAGCAGTACTTC.

A few counts support this clone. The rearrangement links TRBV7-6 to TRBJ2-3; 8 bases are a match to TRBD2. Germline-derived CDR1 and CDR2 are SGHVS and FNYEAQ. The junction had 11 bases not matched to a gene; V was cut back by 2 bases and J by 4 bases. The CDR3 runs to 17 residues. CDR3 amino acids: CASSLRRAGVLSDTQYF. In nucleotides, the CDR3 is TGTGCCAGCAGCTTAAGGAGAGCGGGAGTTTTGTCAGATACGCAGTATTTT.

The chain combines TRBV7-8 with TRBJ2-3, with a tentative D call TRBD2 (5 bases). This CDR3 is built from 14 residues. Trimming pared 2 bases from V and 5 bases from J, leaving 11 bases between. The V gene's germline CDR1 is SGHVS and CDR2 FQNEAQ. This chain's CDR3 is CASSLQPGRDTQYF. CDR3 sequence (DNA): TGTGCCAGCAGCTTACAGCCGGGGAGAGATACGCAGTATTTT. Full variable domain (missing parts from reference TRBV7-8 and TRBJ2-3): GAGVSQSPRYKVAKRGQDVALRCDPISGHVSLFWYQQALGQGPEFLTYFQNEAQLDKSGLPSDRFFAERPEGSVSTLKIQRTQQEDSAVYLCASSLQPGRDTQYFGPGTRLTVL.

This clone was seen a handful of times. For the CDR3, the DNA is TGCGCCAGCAGCCCCGGGCTCTGGACTGGAGATGAGCAGTTCTTC. Translated: CASSPGLWTGDEQFF. The rearrangement joins TRBV5-1 to TRBJ2-1; tentatively, D is TRBD2 (5 bases). This CDR3 is 15 amino acids long. V dropped 4 bases and J dropped 8 bases, with 19 bases sitting between them. Germline lookup yields CDR1 SGHRS and CDR2 YFSETQ.

The V call is TRBV25-1, the J call TRBJ1-3, with D unresolved. The CDR3 consists of 11 residues. Germline CDR1 is MGHDK and CDR2 is SYGVNS. The V and J ends lost 3 bases and 8 bases respectively, with 5 bases between them. The CDR3 bases are TGTGCCAGCAGTGACGGGTACACCATATATTTT. Translation gives CASSDGYTIYF. The variable domain in full, with the rest retrieved from reference TRBV25-1 and TRBJ1-3, is EADIYQTPRYLVIGTGKKITLECSQTMGHDKMYWYQQDPGMELHLIHYSYGVNSTEKGDLSSESTVSRIRTEHFPLTLESARPSHTSQYLCASSDGYTIYFGEGSWLTVV.

This clone turned up a few times. The rearrangement uses TRBV18 and TRBJ2-5; D may be TRBD1 (5 bases). V gave up 1 base and J gave up 4 bases, with 19 bases separating them. The CDR3 extends over 17 amino acids. Germline V gene lookup returns CDR1 KGHSH and CDR2 LQKENI. The CDR3 nucleotides are TGTGCCAGCTCACCACTATTCACAGGAGAGATTGTAGAGACCCAGTACTTC. It translates to CASSPLFTGEIVETQYF.

This clone was picked up a small number of times. The chain links TRBV7-2 to TRBJ2-7, with 7 bases fitting TRBD1. V gave up 2 bases and J gave up 2 bases; unmatched junction bases: 3. The CDR3 length is 14 residues. Germline V gives CDR1 SGHTA, CDR2 FQGNSA. The CDR3 nucleotides read TGTGCCAGCAGCTTACTGGGACAGCCCTACGAGCAGTACTTC. It codes for CASSLLGQPYEQYF.

This clone was seen a few times. This chain connects TRBV4-2 to TRBJ1-2; tentatively, D is TRBD1 (5 bases). Germline-derived CDR1 and CDR2 are LGHNA and YNFKEQ. Trimming removed 0 bases from V and 8 bases from J, with 16 bases in between. CDR3 length: 15 residues. The chain's CDR3 is CASSQDRQGPGGYTF. The DNA for the CDR3 is TGTGCCAGCAGCCAAGATCGGCAGGGCCCCGGAGGCTACACCTTC.